The 17 T cell receptor beta chains in this list originate from one sample, sequenced in a study of tumor-infiltrating lymphocytes in oesophageal squamous cell carcinoma. A single record per CDR3 protein comes from TCRdb applying MiXCR to the PCR reads. This table has under 15,000 distinct CDR3 sequences, approximately 50% appearing once. The sample comprised esophageal tumor tissue. Receptor source: a female donor with esophageal squamous cell carcinoma.

The chain has TRBV7-6 and TRBJ1-1; D is tentatively TRBD1 or TRBD2 (6 bases each). With the DNA end fitting TRBJ2-7 better, the J assignment may be wrong. Germline CDR1 is SGHVS and CDR2 is FNYEAQ. The CDR3 loop spans 15 amino acids. Here the CDR3 reads CASSGRQGRYNEQYF. DNA of the CDR3: TGTGCCAGCAGCGGACGGCAGGGGAGGTACAATGAGCAGTACTTC.

V is TRBV7-6 and J is TRBJ2-3, with TRBD2 matching 9 bases. The trim removed 3 bases at V and 2 bases at J, leaving 6 bases unmatched. Germline V gene lookup returns CDR1 SGHVS and CDR2 FNYEAQ. The CDR3 has 16 amino acids. In nucleotides, the CDR3 is TGTGCCAGCAGCTTGGGTAGCGGGAGAGTCACAGATACGCAGTATTTT. Its translation: CASSLGSGRVTDTQYF.

The CDR3 DNA reads as TGTGCCAGCGGGCCGGACCAAGGGGATGAGCAGTTCTTC. Its protein product is CASGPDQGDEQFF. This chain joins TRBV7-2 and TRBJ2-1; possibly TRBD1 for D (5 bases). This CDR3 region has 13 residues. V lost 8 bases, J lost 8 bases, and 16 bases lay in between. CDR1 is SGHTA and CDR2 is FQGNSA in the germline V gene.

The J gene is TRBJ2-7, the V gene TRBV24-1; D is possibly TRBD1 (5 bases). The J call may be wrong; the DNA end is better matched by TRBJ2-1. There are 11 residues in the CDR3. In germline, CDR1 is KGHDR, CDR2 SFDVKD. The CDR3 DNA follows: TGTGTCACTCAGGGAAACAATGAGCAGTTCTTC. As protein: CVTQGNNEQFF.

The rearrangement joins TRBV5-4 to TRBJ2-1; tentative D call: TRBD1 (6 bases). The J call could be wrong; TRBJ2-7 is a better fit for the DNA end. CDR3 length: 15 amino acids. Per the germline V gene, CDR1 is SGHNT and CDR2 is YYREEE (reference sequence). CDR3 protein: CASSSRGASLYEQYF. CDR3 DNA sequence: TGTGCCAGCAGCTCCAGGGGAGCCTCACTATACGAGCAGTACTTC.

The chain links TRBV7-2 to TRBJ2-7; 11 positions agree with TRBD1. The J call may be incorrect, as the DNA end agrees better with TRBJ2-1. The length of the CDR3 is 15 residues. In germline, CDR1 is SGHTA, CDR2 FQGNSA. The CDR3 DNA is TGTGCCAGCAGCTTAGGGGGGACAGGGGGCAATGAGCAGTTCTTC. The encoded protein is CASSLGGTGGNEQFF.

This clonotype has a single count. The chain links TRBV12-3 or TRBV12-4 to TRBJ2-3, with TRBD2 matching 10 bases. The length of the CDR3 is 15 residues. The V segment lost 6 bases and the J segment 1 base; nucleotides outside the gene matches: 4. The chain's CDR3 is CASRFLAGGTDTQYF. CDR3 DNA sequence: TGTGCCAGCAGATTCCTAGCGGGGGGCACAGATACGCAGTATTTT.

This clonotype was counted only a few times. J is TRBJ2-1 and V is TRBV7-2, with 7 nucleotides matching TRBD2. The assigned J gene may be wrong: the sequence end matches TRBJ2-7 better. Germline V lookup: CDR1 SGHTA, CDR2 FQGNSA. The CDR3 has 15 residues. This chain's CDR3 is CASSPEHSGHYEQYF. CDR3 bases: TGTGCCAGCAGCCCCGAACATAGCGGGCACTACGAGCAGTACTTC.

Worth noting for this clonotype: The limits of the CDR3 on the DNA are not certain, so only TCRdb's listed CDR3 is given. V and J are TRBV7-5 and TRBJ2-3; the DNA was not compared with TRBD1, the D call given in the table. TRBV7-5 is designated a pseudogene. The CDR3 adds up to 19 amino acids, both ends counted. The CDR3 sequence is CISVPATSGGTQGTDTQYF.

About this clonotype itself: One end of the junction varies from germline; a read error may be responsible. The rearrangement joins TRBV7-2 to TRBJ2-4; the D gene is possibly TRBD2 (6 bases). Germline-derived CDR1 and CDR2 are SGHTA and FQGNSA. The CDR3 covers 17 residues. The CDR3 loop is CASSLVGRDGRGSPLHF. Written as DNA, the CDR3 is TGTGCCAGCAGCTTAGTCGGGCGGGACGGAAGGGGCTCACCCCTCCACTTC.

This clonotype was counted only a few times. The J gene is TRBJ2-1, the V gene TRBV12-3 or TRBV12-4; D gene unclear. TRBJ2-5 explains the end of the DNA better; the J call may be wrong. The CDR3 is made up of 13 amino acids. CDR3 loop: CASSLSRVETQYF. CDR3 nucleotides: TGTGCCAGCAGTCTTAGTAGGGTAGAGACCCAGTACTTC.

In this sample, this clonotype turned up a few times. A much larger clonotype is one base distant, so this may be a read error. This chain connects TRBV6-4 to TRBJ2-1, with 11 nucleotides matching TRBD2. The better agreement between TRBJ2-7 and the DNA end casts doubt on the J call. CDR1 MRHNA and CDR2 SNTAGT come from the germline V gene. The length of the CDR3 is 17 residues. The CDR3 spells CASSDSGVAGGLNEQYF. The CDR3 nucleotides read TGTGCCAGCAGTGACTCTGGGGTAGCGGGGGGGCTCAATGAGCAGTACTTC.

The genes are TRBV2 and TRBJ2-7; TRBD1 or TRBD2 may be the D gene (5 bases each). The CDR3 has 13 amino acids. V was trimmed by 6 bases and J by 2 bases, leaving 11 bases between them. In germline, CDR1 is SNHLY, CDR2 FYNNEI. CDR3 residues: CASRRDGPYEQYF. The DNA of the CDR3 is TGTGCCAGCAGGAGGGACGGACCCTACGAGCAGTACTTC.

This clonotype was seen a few times. The chain carries TRBV7-2 and TRBJ2-6, with TRBD2 identical over 8 bases. This CDR3 is 19 amino acids long. With V trimmed by 5 bases and J by 4 bases, 16 bases remained unmatched. Germline CDR1 reads SGHTA; CDR2 reads FQGNSA. The chain's CDR3 is CASSISGIGFRSGANVLTF. In DNA, the CDR3 is TGTGCCAGCAGCATTAGCGGGATAGGCTTCCGATCCGGGGCCAACGTCCTGACTTTC.

This sequence joins TRBV6-9 and TRBJ2-6; a weak D match, TRBD2 (6 bases). This CDR3 contains 18 residues. Germline V gene lookup returns CDR1 MNHGY and CDR2 SVAAGI. The V gene lost 3 bases and the J gene lost 0 bases, with 15 bases spanning the gap. CDR3 sequence reads: CASSYSSGVGSGANVLTF. The CDR3 region has the DNA TGTGCCAGCAGTTACAGTTCGGGGGTCGGCTCTGGGGCCAACGTCCTGACTTTC.

This clonotype was observed a single time. The chain's CDR3 is CASSSLQGSSGELFF. As DNA, the CDR3 is TGTGCCAGCAGCTCCTTGCAGGGTAGTTCCGGGGAGCTGTTTTTT. J is TRBJ2-2 and V is TRBV7-9; TRBD1 is a possible D gene (5 bases). The CDR3 is 15 residues long. Germline values: CDR1 SEHNR, CDR2 FQNEAQ (reference sequence). V gave up 4 bases and J gave up 6 bases, with 15 bases separating them.

This clonotype came up once. The CDR3 sequence: CASTNRGKSSYEQYF. The CDR3 DNA is TGTGCCAGCACCAACAGGGGAAAGAGCTCCTACGAGCAGTACTTC. The chain is built from TRBV5-3 and TRBJ2-1, with 7 positions matching TRBD1. Gene TRBJ2-7 matches the end of the DNA better, so the J call may be wrong. TRBV5-3 is an ORF, and what it does is uncertain. CDR3 length: 15 residues.